The 3 T cell receptor beta chains listed next were all sequenced from one sample in a study of blood T cell repertoires in COVID-19. Produced via immunoSEQ multiplex PCR; TCRdb's table is partial and in-frame only. The sample records some 530,000 clones, less than 90% being singletons. The sample taken for sequencing was PBMCs or T cells enriched from blood (not recorded which). Receptors originate from a woman aged 60-70 years who had recovered from COVID-19.

This clone occurred a few times. The chain combines TRBV6-5 with TRBJ1-1, with a weak D call TRBD1 (5 bases). The CDR3 consists of 15 residues. Trimming took off 10 bases at V and 1 base at J, with 19 bases between the two ends. Germline V gene sequence: CDR1 MNHEY, CDR2 SVGAGI. The CDR3 region is CATQGEGWTNTEAFF. DNA for the CDR3: TGTGCCACCCAAGGGGAGGGGTGGACGAACACTGAAGCTTTCTTT.

The chain uses TRBV21-1 and TRBJ2-2; TRBD1 was called by the table and not checked on the DNA. TRBV21-1 is assigned pseudogene status. CDR3 length equals 17 residues. The CDR3 nucleotides read TGTGCCAGCAGCAAAGGACGGGACAGGGATAAGGCCGGGGAGCTGTTTTTT. This encodes CASSKGRDRDKAGELFF.

The V and J genes are TRBV29-1 and TRBJ1-1; D is possibly TRBD1 (6 bases). V shed 4 bases and J shed 0 bases, with 18 bases lying between them. Germline lookup yields CDR1 SQVTM and CDR2 ANQGSEA. This CDR3 is 16 amino acids long. CDR3: CSVGGPVDNMNTEAFF. The CDR3 bases are TGCAGCGTTGGGGGGCCGGTCGACAACATGAACACTGAAGCTTTCTTT.